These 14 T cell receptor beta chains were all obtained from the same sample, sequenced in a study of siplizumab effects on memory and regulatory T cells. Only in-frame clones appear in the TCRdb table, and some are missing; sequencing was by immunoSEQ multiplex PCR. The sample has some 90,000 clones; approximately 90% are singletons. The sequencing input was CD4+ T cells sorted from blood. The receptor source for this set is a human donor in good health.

The CDR3 here is CASSIAGNANYGYTF. CDR3 in DNA: TGTGCCAGTAGTATAGCAGGGAATGCTAACTATGGCTACACCTTC. The chain is built from TRBV19 and TRBJ1-2; a possible D gene is TRBD1 (5 bases). The CDR3 totals 15 residues. The V end was cut by 1 base, the J end by 0 bases, with 9 bases between. Germline CDR1 and CDR2: LNHDA and SQIVND (reference sequence).

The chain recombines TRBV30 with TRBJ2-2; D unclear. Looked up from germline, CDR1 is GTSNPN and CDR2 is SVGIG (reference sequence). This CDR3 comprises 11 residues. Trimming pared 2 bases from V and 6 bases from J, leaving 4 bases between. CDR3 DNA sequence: TGTGCCTGGAGTACACCCGGGGAGCTGTTTTTT. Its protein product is CAWSTPGELFF.

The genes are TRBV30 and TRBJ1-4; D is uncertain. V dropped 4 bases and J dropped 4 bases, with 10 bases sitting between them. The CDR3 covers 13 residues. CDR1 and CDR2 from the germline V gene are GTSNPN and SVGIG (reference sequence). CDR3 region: CAWTSGDNEKLFF. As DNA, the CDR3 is TGTGCCTGGACATCTGGTGATAATGAAAAACTGTTTTTT.

CDR3 DNA sequence: TGTGCCAGTAGTATCCGACTCAGCGGGAGGGCCGGAGATGAGCAGTTCTTC. Its protein product is CASSIRLSGRAGDEQFF. The chain employs TRBV19 and TRBJ2-1; 10 bases are shared with TRBD2. J lost 8 bases, V lost 3 bases, and 13 bases had no gene match. This CDR3 is built from 17 residues. Germline assignment: CDR1 LNHDA and CDR2 SQIVND (reference sequence).

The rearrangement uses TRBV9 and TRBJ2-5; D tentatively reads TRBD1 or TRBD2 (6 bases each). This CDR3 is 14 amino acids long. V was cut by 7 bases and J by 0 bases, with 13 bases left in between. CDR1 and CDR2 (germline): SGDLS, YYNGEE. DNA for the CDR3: TGTGCCAGCGGAGGGGGAGCGTACCAAGAGACCCAGTACTTC. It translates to CASGGGAYQETQYF. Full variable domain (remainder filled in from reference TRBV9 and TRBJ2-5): DSGVTQTPKHLITATGQRVTLRCSPRSGDLSVYWYQQSLDQGLQFLIQYYNGEERAKGNILERFSAQQFPDLHSELNLSSLELGDSALYFCASGGGAYQETQYFGPGTRLLVL.

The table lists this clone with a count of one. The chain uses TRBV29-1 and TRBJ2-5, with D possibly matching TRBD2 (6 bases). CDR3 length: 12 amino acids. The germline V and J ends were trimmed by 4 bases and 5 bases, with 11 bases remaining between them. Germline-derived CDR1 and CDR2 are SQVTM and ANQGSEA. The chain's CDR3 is CSVGGVEETQYF. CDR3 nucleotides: TGCAGCGTTGGCGGGGTGGAGGAGACCCAGTACTTC.

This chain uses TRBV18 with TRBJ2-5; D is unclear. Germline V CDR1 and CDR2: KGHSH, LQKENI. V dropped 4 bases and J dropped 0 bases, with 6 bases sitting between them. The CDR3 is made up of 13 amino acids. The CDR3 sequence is CASSLNNQETQYF. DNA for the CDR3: TGTGCCAGCTCACTAAACAACCAAGAGACCCAGTACTTC.

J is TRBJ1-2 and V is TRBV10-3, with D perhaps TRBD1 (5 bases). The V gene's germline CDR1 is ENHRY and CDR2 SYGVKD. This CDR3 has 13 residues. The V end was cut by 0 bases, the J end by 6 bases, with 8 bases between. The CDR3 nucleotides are TGTGCCATCAGTGAGTCCCAGGACAATGGCTACACCTTC. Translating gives CAISESQDNGYTF.

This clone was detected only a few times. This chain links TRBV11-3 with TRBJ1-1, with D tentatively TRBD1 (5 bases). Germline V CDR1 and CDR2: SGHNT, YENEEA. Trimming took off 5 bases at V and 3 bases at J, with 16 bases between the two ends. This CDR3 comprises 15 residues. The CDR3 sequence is CASSHIGARDTEAFF. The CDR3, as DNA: TGTGCCAGCAGCCATATCGGGGCCCGGGACACTGAAGCTTTCTTT. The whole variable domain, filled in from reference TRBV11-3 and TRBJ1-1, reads EAGVVQSPRYKIIEKKQPVAFWCNPISGHNTLYWYLQNLGQGPELLIRYENEEAVDDSQLPKDRFSAERLKGVDSTLKIQPAELGDSAVYLCASSHIGARDTEAFFGQGTRLTVV.

The CDR3 sequence: CASSPTMNTEAFF. The DNA of the CDR3 is TGTGCCAGTAGTCCCACTATGAACACTGAAGCTTTCTTT. The chain carries TRBV19 and TRBJ1-1; unclear D gene. V dropped 5 bases and J dropped 0 bases, with 7 bases sitting between them. Germline V gene data show CDR1 as LNHDA and CDR2 as SQIVND (reference sequence). The CDR3 covers 13 residues.

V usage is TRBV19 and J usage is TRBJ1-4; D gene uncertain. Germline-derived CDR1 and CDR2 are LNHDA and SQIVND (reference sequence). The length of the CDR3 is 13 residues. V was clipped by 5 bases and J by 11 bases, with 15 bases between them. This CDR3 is CASSESASDKLFF. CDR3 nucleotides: TGTGCCAGTAGTGAGTCCGCCTCGGATAAACTGTTTTTT.

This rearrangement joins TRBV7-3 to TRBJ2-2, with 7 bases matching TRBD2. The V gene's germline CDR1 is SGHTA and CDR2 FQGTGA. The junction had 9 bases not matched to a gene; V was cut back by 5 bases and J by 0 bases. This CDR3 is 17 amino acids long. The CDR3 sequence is CASSPPSGGTNTGELFF. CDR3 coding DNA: TGTGCCAGCAGCCCTCCTAGCGGCGGTACGAACACCGGGGAGCTGTTTTTT.

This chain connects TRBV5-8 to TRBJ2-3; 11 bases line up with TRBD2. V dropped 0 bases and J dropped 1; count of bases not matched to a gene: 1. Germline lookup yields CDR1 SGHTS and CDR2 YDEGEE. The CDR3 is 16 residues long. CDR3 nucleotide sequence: TGTGCCAGCAGCTTGGAGGGACTAGCGGGCACAGATACGCAGTATTTT. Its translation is CASSLEGLAGTDTQYF. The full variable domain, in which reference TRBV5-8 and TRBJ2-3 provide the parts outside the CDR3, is EAGVTQSPTHLIKTRGQQATLRCSPISGHTSVYWYQQALGLGLQFLLWYDEGEERNRGNFPPRFSGRQFPNYSSELNVNALELEDSALYLCASSLEGLAGTDTQYFGPGTRLTVL.

The DNA of the CDR3 is TGCGCCAGCAGCCAAGTCTGGGCCGGGACTAGCGGGCGAAACTCCTACGAGCAGTACTTC. Its protein product is CASSQVWAGTSGRNSYEQYF. The genes are TRBV4-3 and TRBJ2-7, with 12 bases matching TRBD2. This CDR3 is built from 20 residues. V lost 1 base and J lost 0; bases outside the gene matches: 13. The germline V gene encodes CDR1 LGHNA and CDR2 YSLEER.